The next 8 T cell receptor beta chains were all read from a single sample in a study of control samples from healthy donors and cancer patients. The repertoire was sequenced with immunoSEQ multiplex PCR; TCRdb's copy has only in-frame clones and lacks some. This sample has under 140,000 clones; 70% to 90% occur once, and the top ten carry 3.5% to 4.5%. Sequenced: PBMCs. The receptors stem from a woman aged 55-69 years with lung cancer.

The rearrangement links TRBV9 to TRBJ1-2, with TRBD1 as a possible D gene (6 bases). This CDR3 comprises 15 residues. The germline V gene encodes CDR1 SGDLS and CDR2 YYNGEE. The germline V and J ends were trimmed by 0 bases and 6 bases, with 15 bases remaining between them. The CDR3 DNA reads TGTGCCAGCAGCGTAGGTGGGGGCGCGGGGGATGGCTACACCTTC. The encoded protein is CASSVGGGAGDGYTF.

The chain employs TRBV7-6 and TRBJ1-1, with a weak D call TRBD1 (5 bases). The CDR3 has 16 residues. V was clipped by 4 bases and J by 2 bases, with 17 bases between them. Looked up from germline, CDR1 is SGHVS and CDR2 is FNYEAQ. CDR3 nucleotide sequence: TGTGCCAGCAGCTCGGGTGGGACGGCGTTAAACACTGAAGCTTTCTTT. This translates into CASSSGGTALNTEAFF. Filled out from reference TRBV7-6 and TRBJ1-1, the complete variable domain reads GAGVSQSPRYKVTKRGQDVALRCDPISGHVSLYWYRQALGQGPEFLTYFNYEAQQDKSGLPNDRFSAERPEGSISTLTIQRTEQRDSAMYRCASSSGGTALNTEAFFGQGTRLTVV.

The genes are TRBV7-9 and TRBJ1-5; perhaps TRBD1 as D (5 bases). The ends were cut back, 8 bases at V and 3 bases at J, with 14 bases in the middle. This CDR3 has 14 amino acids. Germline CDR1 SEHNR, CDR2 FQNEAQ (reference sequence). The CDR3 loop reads CASGGPIDNQPQHF. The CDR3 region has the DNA TGTGCCAGCGGGGGACCGATCGACAATCAGCCCCAGCATTTT.

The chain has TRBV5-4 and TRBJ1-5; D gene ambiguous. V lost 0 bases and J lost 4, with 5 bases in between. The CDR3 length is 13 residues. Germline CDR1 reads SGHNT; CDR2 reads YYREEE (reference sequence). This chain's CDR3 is CASSLGTNQPQHF. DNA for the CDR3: TGTGCCAGCAGCTTGGGCACGAATCAGCCCCAGCATTTT.

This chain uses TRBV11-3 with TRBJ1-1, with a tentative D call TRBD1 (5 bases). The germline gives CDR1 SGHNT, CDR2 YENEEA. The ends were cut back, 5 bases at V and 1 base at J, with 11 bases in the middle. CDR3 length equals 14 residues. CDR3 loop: CASSPGVENTEAFF. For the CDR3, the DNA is TGTGCCAGCAGCCCGGGGGTAGAGAACACTGAAGCTTTCTTT. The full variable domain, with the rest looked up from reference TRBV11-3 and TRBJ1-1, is EAGVVQSPRYKIIEKKQPVAFWCNPISGHNTLYWYLQNLGQGPELLIRYENEEAVDDSQLPKDRFSAERLKGVDSTLKIQPAELGDSAVYLCASSPGVENTEAFFGQGTRLTVV.

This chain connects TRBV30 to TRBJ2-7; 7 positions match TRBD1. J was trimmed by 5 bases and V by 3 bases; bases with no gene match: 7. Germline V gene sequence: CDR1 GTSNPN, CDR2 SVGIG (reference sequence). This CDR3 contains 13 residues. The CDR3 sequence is CAWSKDRDHEQYF. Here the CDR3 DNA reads TGTGCCTGGAGCAAAGACAGGGACCACGAGCAGTACTTC.

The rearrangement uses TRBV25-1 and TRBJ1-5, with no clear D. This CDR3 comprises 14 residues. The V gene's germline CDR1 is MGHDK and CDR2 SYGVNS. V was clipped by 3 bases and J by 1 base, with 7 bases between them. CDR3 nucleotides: TGTGCCAGCAGTGAGGTGGGAAGCAATCAGCCCCAGCATTTT. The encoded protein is CASSEVGSNQPQHF.

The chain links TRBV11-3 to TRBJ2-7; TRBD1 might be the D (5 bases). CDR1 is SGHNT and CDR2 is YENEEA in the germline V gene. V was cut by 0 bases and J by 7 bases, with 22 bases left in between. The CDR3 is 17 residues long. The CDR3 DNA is TGTGCCAGCAGCTTAGAACCTCCGGGCAGGGCCTTGGGTGAGCAGTACTTC. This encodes CASSLEPPGRALGEQYF.